This TCR beta chain was profiled in a study of human T cells and chemical hapten exposure. Study-wide points: Healthy people's immune response may differ from that of the donors, who had alopecia.

Time point indicated: patch test 2, 6 weeks after DPC sensitization. The sample's treatment: therapeutic diphenylcyclopropenone sensitization with weekly scalp DPC. The V segment lost 5 bases and the J segment 5 bases; nucleotides outside the gene matches: 6. The CDR3 length is 14 residues. This clonotype was detected a few times. Its cognate antigen is unknown. TCRdb analysed the RACE reads with MiXCR anew, one entry per CDR3 protein. The top ten clones hold about 2% of a sample with fewer than 95,000 distinct CDR3 sequences, more than 9.5% of them seen once. This rearrangement joins TRBV12-3 or TRBV12-4 to TRBJ2-1; 7 bases match TRBD2. Sequenced here: whole blood, sampled in connection with sensitization to the hapten diphenylcyclopropenone (DPC). This receptor was identified in a middle-aged man with alopecia areata. Some clones in this sample may be carry-over from other donors' samples. This CDR3 is CASSGREFHNEQFF. The CDR3 bases are TGTGCCAGCAGTGGGCGGGAGTTTCACAATGAGCAGTTCTTC.